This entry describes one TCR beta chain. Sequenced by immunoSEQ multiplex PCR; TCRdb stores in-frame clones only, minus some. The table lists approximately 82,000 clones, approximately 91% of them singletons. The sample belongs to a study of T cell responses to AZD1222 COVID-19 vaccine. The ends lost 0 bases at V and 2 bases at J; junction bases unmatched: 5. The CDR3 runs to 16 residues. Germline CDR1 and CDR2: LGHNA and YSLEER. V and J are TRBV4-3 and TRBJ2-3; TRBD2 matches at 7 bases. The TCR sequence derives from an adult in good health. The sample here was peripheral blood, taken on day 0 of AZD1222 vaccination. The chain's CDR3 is CASSQEYRGVTDTQYF. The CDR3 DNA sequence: TGCGCCAGCAGCCAAGAATACCGGGGGGTCACAGATACGCAGTATTTT.